The entry that follows covers one T cell receptor beta chain sequence. Its target is not known. Template switching was used to attach UMIs, which incorporated a 6-nucleotide sample barcode. For each CDR3 protein, TCRdb gives one entry from its re-call of the 5' RACE reads, without DNA. The repertoire table contains about 300,000 distinct CDR3 sequences. CDR1 SEHNR and CDR2 FQNEAQ come from the germline V gene (reference sequence). CDR3 length: 13 amino acids. This entry comes from a study of monozygotic twins with inflammatory bowel disease. Study observations and caveats: Differences in immunosuppressive treatment may have been a source of added variability in patient repertoires.

The sequence was obtained from a human donor with ulcerative colitis or Crohn's disease, or a healthy co-twin of an affected twin (not recorded which). The chain carries TRBV7-9 and TRBJ1-1. Sequencing was performed on blood. This CDR3 is CASSHLFPYEAFF.